Sequencing of this T cell receptor beta chain was carried out in a study of shared clonotypes between healthy human individuals. CDR1 SGHAT and CDR2 FQNNGV come from the germline V gene. The V end was cut by 1 base, the J end by 12 bases, with 25 bases between. The CDR3 is made up of 18 amino acids. Sequencing used immunoSEQ multiplex PCR; TCRdb keeps in-frame clones, though not all of them. Here the sample spans approximately 2.5 million clones, over 85% being singletons. V gene TRBV11-2 combines with J gene TRBJ2-6; weak D call: TRBD1 (6 bases). Sample: naive CD4+ T cells sorted from blood. Subset: CD45RA+ positively selected. The sequence derives from a man between 18 and 29 years old in good health. The chain's CDR3 is CASSLGTVVEPARGVLTF. The CDR3 bases are TGTGCCAGCAGCTTAGGGACAGTAGTCGAACCCGCGCGTGGCGTCCTGACTTTC.